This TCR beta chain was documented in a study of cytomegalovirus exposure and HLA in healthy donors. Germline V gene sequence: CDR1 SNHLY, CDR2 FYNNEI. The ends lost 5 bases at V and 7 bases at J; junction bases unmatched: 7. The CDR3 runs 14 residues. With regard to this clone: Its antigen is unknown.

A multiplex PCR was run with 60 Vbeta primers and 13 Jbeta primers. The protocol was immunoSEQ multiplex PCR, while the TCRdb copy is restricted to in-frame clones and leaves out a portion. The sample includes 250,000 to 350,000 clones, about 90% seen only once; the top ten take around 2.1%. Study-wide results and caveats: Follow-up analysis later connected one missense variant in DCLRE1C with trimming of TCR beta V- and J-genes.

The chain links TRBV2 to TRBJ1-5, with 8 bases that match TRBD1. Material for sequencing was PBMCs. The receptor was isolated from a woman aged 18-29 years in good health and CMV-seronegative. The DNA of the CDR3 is TGTGCCAGCAGTTCCACAGGGGGAGACCAGCCCCAGCATTTT. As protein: CASSSTGGDQPQHF.